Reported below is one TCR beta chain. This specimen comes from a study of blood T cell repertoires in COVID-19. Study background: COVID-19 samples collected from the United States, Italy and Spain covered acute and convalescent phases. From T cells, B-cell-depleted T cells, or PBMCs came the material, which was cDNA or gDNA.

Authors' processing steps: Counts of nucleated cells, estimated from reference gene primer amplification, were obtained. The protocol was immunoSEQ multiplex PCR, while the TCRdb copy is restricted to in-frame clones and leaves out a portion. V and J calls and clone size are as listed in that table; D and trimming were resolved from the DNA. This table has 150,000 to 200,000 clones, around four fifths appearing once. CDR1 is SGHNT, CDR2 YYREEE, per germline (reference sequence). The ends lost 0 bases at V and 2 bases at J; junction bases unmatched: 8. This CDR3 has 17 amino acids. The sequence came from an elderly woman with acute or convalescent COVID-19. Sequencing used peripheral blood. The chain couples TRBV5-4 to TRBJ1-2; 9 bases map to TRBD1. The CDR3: CASSLGQGQGLNYGYTF. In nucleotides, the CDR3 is TGTGCCAGCAGCTTGGGCCAGGGACAGGGATTAAACTATGGCTACACCTTC.